The 30 T cell receptor beta chains below were found in one sample sequenced in a study of CD8+ T cells in alopecia areata. Sample treatment: oral pan-JAK inhibitor, 5-10 mg twice daily. Once RNA had been extracted, it was reverse transcribed into cDNA to act as the sequencing template. TCRdb keeps only in-frame clones here, not all; method: immunoSEQ multiplex PCR. The repertoire holds 100,000 to 150,000 clones, with around 60% as singletons. The specimen comprised CD4+ T cells sorted from blood, sampled at week 4, from a patient treated with tofacitinib. Receptor source: a human donor with alopecia areata.

The rearrangement joins TRBV4-1 to TRBJ2-1; 8 bases align to TRBD2. Germline values: CDR1 MGHRA, CDR2 YSYEKL. The length of the CDR3 is 15 residues. J lost 4 bases, V lost 1 base, and 3 bases had no gene match. The CDR3 nucleotides read TGCGCCAGCAGCCAAGTGCGGGGGGATTACAATGAGCAGTTCTTC. Translated, it gives CASSQVRGDYNEQFF.

This chain connects TRBV29-1 to TRBJ2-4; 8 nucleotides agree with TRBD2. CDR1 and CDR2 (germline): SQVTM, ANQGSEA. Unmatched junction bases numbered 8, after V lost 8 bases and J lost 5 bases. This CDR3 is 13 amino acids long. The chain's CDR3 is CSFERGYENIQYF. Here the CDR3 DNA reads TGCAGCTTCGAGCGGGGGTATGAAAACATTCAGTACTTC.

The genes are TRBV29-1 and TRBJ2-4, with D perhaps TRBD1 (6 bases). The CDR3 is 12 amino acids. Between the trimmed V and J ends, which lost 7 bases and 6 bases, there was a span of 13 bases. Germline CDR1 is SQVTM and CDR2 is ANQGSEA. DNA of the CDR3: TGCAGCGGTGGACAGACAGGAAACATTCAGTACTTC. It encodes CSGGQTGNIQYF.

This clone was seen more than once but under ten times. This chain links TRBV6-5 with TRBJ2-7, with D possibly TRBD2 on 5 matching bases. The V end was cut by 4 bases, the J end by 4 bases, with 20 bases between. CDR3 size: 16 residues. CDR1 is MNHEY, CDR2 SVGAGI, per germline. DNA of the CDR3: TGTGCCAGCAGTTCGCGCGGACTGGTCCGGCGATACGAGCAGTACTTC. Its protein is CASSSRGLVRRYEQYF.

The V gene is TRBV7-9, the J gene TRBJ1-5; 8 nucleotides align to TRBD1. The CDR3 is 14 residues long. Trimming cost V 5 bases and J 3 bases; bases outside gene matches: 3. Germline assignment: CDR1 SEHNR and CDR2 FQNEAQ (reference sequence). The CDR3 region is CASSKGQVNQPQHF. The CDR3 coding sequence is TGTGCCAGCAGCAAGGGACAGGTCAATCAGCCCCAGCATTTT.

The genes are TRBV19 and TRBJ2-1; D possibly corresponds to TRBD2 (5 bases). The germline gives CDR1 LNHDA, CDR2 SQIVND (reference sequence). The CDR3 spans 15 residues. The V end was cut by 1 base, the J end by 7 bases, with 14 bases between. The DNA for the CDR3 is TGTGCCAGTAGTATAGCGGAGGAACCGGGGAATGAGCAGTTCTTC. This translates into CASSIAEEPGNEQFF.

The sample holds a few counts of this clone. The CDR3: CSASNTGELFF. For the CDR3, the DNA is TGCAGCGCCAGTAACACCGGGGAGCTGTTTTTT. The chain is built from TRBV29-1 and TRBJ2-2; D unclear. Germline loops: CDR1 SQVTM, CDR2 ANQGSEA. V lost 7 bases to trimming and J lost 2 bases, with 5 bases between them. The CDR3 length is 11 residues.

The genes are TRBV18 and TRBJ2-7, with TRBD1 identical over 11 bases. The CDR3 runs to 13 residues. Germline V CDR1 and CDR2: KGHSH, LQKENI. Trimming at V came to 5 bases and at J to 6 bases, leaving 3 bases not matched to a gene. The CDR3 is CASSGDRGSEQYF. The CDR3 DNA is TGTGCCAGCTCAGGGGACAGGGGGAGCGAGCAGTACTTC.

This chain joins TRBV7-8 and TRBJ2-1; no reliable D call. The germline V and J ends were trimmed by 2 bases and 6 bases, with 11 bases remaining between them. The CDR3 length is 14 residues. Germline V gene lookup returns CDR1 SGHVS and CDR2 FQNEAQ. CDR3 DNA: TGTGCCAGCAGCTTATCAGCGAGCTCCAATGAGCAGTTCTTC. Its translation is CASSLSASSNEQFF.

This clone turned up a few times. This chain links TRBV20-1 with TRBJ1-1; no firm D call. Germline CDR1 DFQATT, CDR2 SNEGSKA (reference sequence). The CDR3 spans 9 residues. V was shortened by 8 bases and J by 8 bases, with 9 bases between the two germline ends. The chain's CDR3 is CSSEREAFF. The CDR3 nucleotides are TGCAGTTCCGAACGGGAAGCTTTCTTT.

This clone has a count of ten or more. V and J are TRBV6-6 and TRBJ1-5, with D unresolved. Looked up from germline, CDR1 is MNHNY and CDR2 is SVGAGI (reference sequence). Trimming cost V 2 bases and J 0 bases, with 11 bases left between them. CDR3 length equals 16 residues. The CDR3 is CASSYGDRASNQPQHF. The CDR3, as DNA: TGTGCCAGCAGTTACGGGGATAGGGCTAGCAATCAGCCCCAGCATTTT.

This chain links TRBV5-1 with TRBJ2-7; D might be TRBD1 (6 bases). Germline CDR1 reads SGHRS; CDR2 reads YFSETQ. Trimming took off 1 base at V and 2 bases at J, with 25 bases between the two ends. The CDR3 covers 19 residues. The chain's CDR3 is CASSLYSRVRQGPAYEQYF. CDR3 bases: TGCGCCAGCAGCTTGTATAGTCGGGTCCGGCAGGGGCCGGCCTACGAGCAGTACTTC.

The chain has TRBV29-1 and TRBJ2-1; a possible D gene is TRBD1 (5 bases). Germline CDR1 SQVTM, CDR2 ANQGSEA. CDR3 length: 12 residues. V was shortened by 5 bases and J by 7 bases, with 12 bases between the two germline ends. As DNA, the CDR3 is TGCAGCGTTCTGCAGGGATGGAATGAGCAGTTCTTC. Protein sequence: CSVLQGWNEQFF.

This chain connects TRBV6-6 to TRBJ1-4; weak D call: TRBD1 (6 bases). This CDR3 is 13 amino acids long. The germline V gene encodes CDR1 MNHNY and CDR2 SVGAGI (reference sequence). Trimming removed 5 bases at V and 8 bases at J, with 12 bases between. The chain's CDR3 is CASSPPRGEKLFF. The CDR3, as DNA: TGTGCCAGCAGTCCTCCCAGGGGAGAAAAACTGTTTTTT.

The chain carries TRBV6-6 and TRBJ2-5; D is possibly TRBD2 (6 bases). V lost 1 base and J 0 bases, leaving 12 bases between the germline ends. Germline lookup yields CDR1 MNHNY and CDR2 SVGAGI (reference sequence). This CDR3 has 16 amino acids. DNA for the CDR3: TGTGCCAGCAGTTACTGGTCTAGCGCCTACCAAGAGACCCAGTACTTC. This translates into CASSYWSSAYQETQYF.

The genes are TRBV7-2 and TRBJ2-3, with D possibly TRBD1 on 5 matching bases. Germline V lookup: CDR1 SGHTA, CDR2 FQGNSA. This CDR3 is built from 14 residues. Trimming shortened V by 6 bases and J by 2 bases, and 12 bases separated the two germline ends. The CDR3 protein is CASRRGSVTDTQYF. CDR3 nucleotides: TGTGCCAGCAGAAGGGGCAGTGTCACAGATACGCAGTATTTT.

The chain combines TRBV15 with TRBJ2-5; 7 bases align to TRBD2. The CDR3 sequence is 15 residues long. Germline CDR1 reads LNHNV; CDR2 reads YYDKDF (reference sequence). J was trimmed by 5 bases and V by 6 bases; bases with no gene match: 12. CDR3 nucleotides: TGTGCCACCAGACCGGGACTACTTAACGGGGAGACCCAGTACTTC. This gives the protein CATRPGLLNGETQYF.

This chain joins TRBV25-1 and TRBJ2-7, with 8 positions matching TRBD2. V was clipped by 2 bases and J by 1 base; unmatched bases: 4. Germline-derived CDR1 and CDR2 are MGHDK and SYGVNS. The length of the CDR3 is 15 residues. The CDR3 DNA follows: TGTGCCAGCAGTGAAGGGGTAGCGGGGTCCTACGAGCAGTACTTC. It translates to CASSEGVAGSYEQYF.

This clone was observed a handful of times. The J gene is TRBJ2-3, the V gene TRBV29-1, with TRBD1 matching over 7 bases. The germline V gene encodes CDR1 SQVTM and CDR2 ANQGSEA. J lost 2 bases, V lost 5 bases, and 7 bases had no gene match. This CDR3 has 14 amino acids. This CDR3 reads CSVLGRGYTDTQYF. The CDR3 DNA is TGCAGCGTTTTGGGCAGGGGGTACACAGATACGCAGTATTTT.

J is TRBJ2-3 and V is TRBV4-2; D unclear. The CDR3 extends over 14 amino acids. Trimming pared 2 bases from V and 5 bases from J, leaving 11 bases between. CDR1 LGHNA and CDR2 YNFKEQ come from the germline V gene. DNA for the CDR3: TGTGCCAGCAGCCAATCGGTAGAGGTAGATACGCAGTATTTT. Translation: CASSQSVEVDTQYF.

V usage is TRBV19 and J usage is TRBJ1-5; D perhaps matches TRBD1 (6 bases). Trimming cost V 8 bases and J 7 bases, with 12 bases left between them. Germline loops: CDR1 LNHDA, CDR2 SQIVND (reference sequence). The CDR3 sequence is 12 residues long. This CDR3 reads CASSGEGQPQHF. For the CDR3, the DNA is TGTGCCAGTTCAGGGGAAGGACAGCCCCAGCATTTT.

The chain carries TRBV25-1 and TRBJ1-2; D is unclear. Germline CDR1 MGHDK, CDR2 SYGVNS. Trimming shortened V by 6 bases and J by 1 base, and 6 bases separated the two germline ends. The CDR3 covers 12 residues. CDR3: CASRGGNYGYTF. For the CDR3, the DNA is TGTGCCAGCAGGGGAGGTAACTATGGCTACACCTTC.

The CDR3 DNA follows: TGCAGCGTTGACAGGGGGGTCGAGACCCAGTACTTC. Residues: CSVDRGVETQYF. The chain is built from TRBV29-1 and TRBJ2-5; a possible D gene is TRBD1 (7 bases). Germline CDR1 and CDR2: SQVTM and ANQGSEA. Between the trimmed V and J ends, which lost 3 bases and 5 bases, there was a span of 10 bases. The length of the CDR3 is 12 residues.

V is TRBV28 and J is TRBJ1-5, with D unresolved. Trimming left V 2 bases short and J 0 bases short, with 11 bases between. Looked up from germline, CDR1 is MDHEN and CDR2 is SYDVKM. CDR3 length equals 16 residues. CDR3 region: CASSLIVSHSNQPQHF. The DNA of the CDR3 is TGTGCCAGCAGTTTAATTGTCAGCCATAGCAATCAGCCCCAGCATTTT.

This clone showed up just once. The genes are TRBV5-4 and TRBJ1-5; D unclear. The ends were cut back, 4 bases at V and 4 bases at J, with 9 bases in the middle. Per the germline V gene, CDR1 is SGHNT and CDR2 is YYREEE (reference sequence). The CDR3 totals 13 residues. In DNA, the CDR3 is TGTGCCAGCAGCAGGGATCCTAATCAGCCCCAGCATTTT. Encoded protein: CASSRDPNQPQHF.

The rearrangement links TRBV4-3 to TRBJ2-5; tentatively, D is TRBD1 or TRBD2 (6 bases each). Germline V CDR1 and CDR2: LGHNA, YSLEER. This CDR3 has 14 residues. Trimming left V 0 bases short and J 5 bases short, with 10 bases between. In DNA, the CDR3 is TGCGCCAGCAGCCAAGAGGGGGGCAGGGAGACCCAGTACTTC. It yields the protein CASSQEGGRETQYF.

CDR3 in amino acids: CASSPGLAGVKETQYF. The CDR3 DNA follows: TGTGCCAGCAGTCCGGGACTAGCGGGAGTAAAAGAGACCCAGTACTTC. The chain couples TRBV28 to TRBJ2-5; 14 bases line up with TRBD2. J gave up 3 bases and V 5 bases, and 5 bases lay outside the gene matches. Germline V gene data show CDR1 as MDHEN and CDR2 as SYDVKM. This CDR3 has 16 amino acids. The whole variable domain, filled in from reference TRBV28 and TRBJ2-5, reads DVKVTQSSRYLVKRTGEKVFLECVQDMDHENMFWYRQDPGLGLRLIYFSYDVKMKEKGDIPEGYSVSREKKERFSLILESASTNQTSMYLCASSPGLAGVKETQYFGPGTRLLVL.

This clone was counted between two and nine times. CDR3 nucleotides: TGTGCCAGCAGCTCGCAGGGGGCGATGTACATTCAGTACTTC. This translates into CASSSQGAMYIQYF. The chain joins TRBV7-2 to TRBJ2-4, with 8 positions matching TRBD1. The CDR3 consists of 14 residues. Per the germline V gene, CDR1 is SGHTA and CDR2 is FQGNSA. V was pared by 4 bases and J by 8 bases, with 7 bases of the junction left unmatched.

V and J are TRBV30 and TRBJ2-7; D is undetermined. V gave up 3 bases and J gave up 1 base, with 4 bases separating them. Per the germline V gene, CDR1 is GTSNPN and CDR2 is SVGIG (reference sequence). The CDR3 loop spans 11 amino acids. CDR3 coding DNA: TGTGCCTGGAGCGAATCCTACGAGCAGTACTTC. Translated: CAWSESYEQYF.

The chain uses TRBV7-3 and TRBJ2-6; a possible D gene is TRBD2 (6 bases). CDR3 size: 16 residues. Trimming cost V 0 bases and J 2 bases, with 8 bases left between them. Germline CDR1 reads SGHTA; CDR2 reads FQGTGA. CDR3 loop: CASSLTTGAGANVLTF. The CDR3 DNA reads as TGTGCCAGCAGCTTAACGACGGGGGCTGGGGCCAACGTCCTGACTTTC.